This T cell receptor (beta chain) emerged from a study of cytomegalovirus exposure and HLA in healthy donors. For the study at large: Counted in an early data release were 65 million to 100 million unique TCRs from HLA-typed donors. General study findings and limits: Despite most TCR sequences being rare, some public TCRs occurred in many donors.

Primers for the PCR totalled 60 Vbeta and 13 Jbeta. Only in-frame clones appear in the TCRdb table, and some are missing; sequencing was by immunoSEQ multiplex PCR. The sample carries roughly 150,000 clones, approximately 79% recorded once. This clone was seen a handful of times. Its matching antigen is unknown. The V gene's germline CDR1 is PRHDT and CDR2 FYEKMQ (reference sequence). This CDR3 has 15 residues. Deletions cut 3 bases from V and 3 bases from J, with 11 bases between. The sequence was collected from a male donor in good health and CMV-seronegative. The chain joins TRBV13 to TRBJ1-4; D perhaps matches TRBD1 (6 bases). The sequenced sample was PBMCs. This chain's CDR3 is CASSFWTDPNEKLFF. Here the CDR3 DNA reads TGTGCCAGCAGCTTCTGGACAGATCCTAATGAAAAACTGTTTTTT. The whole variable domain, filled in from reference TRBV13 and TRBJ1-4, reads AAGVIQSPRHLIKEKRETATLKCYPIPRHDTVYWYQQGPGQDPQFLISFYEKMQSDKGSIPDRFSAQQFSDYHSELNMSSLELGDSALYFCASSFWTDPNEKLFFGSGTQLSVL.